The clone carrying this TCR beta chain has ten or more counts. The antigen is unknown. The data originate from a study of regulatory T cells in long-lasting Graves disease. Study conclusions and caveats: TCR diversity was lower in persistent than newly diagnosed Graves' disease. Repertoires from persistent disease leaned toward TRBV28, TRBJ1-2 and TRBJ2-5.

To make TCR beta libraries, researchers used iRepertoire HTBI primers and Arm-PCR of CDR3 regions. MiXCR was run by TCRdb on the multiplex PCR reads, yielding one entry per CDR3 protein. Altogether just over 600,000 distinct CDR3 sequences are present, 15% to 20% being singletons, with the ten largest covering 15% to 20%. In germline, CDR1 is DFQATT, CDR2 SNEGSKA (reference sequence). The CDR3 loop spans 17 amino acids. V was shortened by 1 base and J by 3 bases, with 21 bases between the two germline ends. Specified time point: newly diagnosed GD, antithyroid drugs for less than 3 months. TCR sequences were obtained from RNA taken from PBMCs. These data are also associated with another study on T cells in Graves' hyperthyroidism and ophthalmopathy. That source notes: The TCR CDR3 was amplified in a first-round RT-PCR using the HTBI primer set.

The receptor's source is a woman in her twenties or thirties with Graves disease. The genes are TRBV20-1 and TRBJ1-1, with D possibly TRBD1 on 5 matching bases. Material: peripheral blood mononuclear cells (PBMCs), obtained at new diagnosis, from a patient treated with antithyroid drugs. The CDR3 DNA follows: TGCAGTGCTAGAGGACCGGGCGCTAAGGGGATTGACACTGAAGCTTTCTTT. Amino acid sequence: CSARGPGAKGIDTEAFF.